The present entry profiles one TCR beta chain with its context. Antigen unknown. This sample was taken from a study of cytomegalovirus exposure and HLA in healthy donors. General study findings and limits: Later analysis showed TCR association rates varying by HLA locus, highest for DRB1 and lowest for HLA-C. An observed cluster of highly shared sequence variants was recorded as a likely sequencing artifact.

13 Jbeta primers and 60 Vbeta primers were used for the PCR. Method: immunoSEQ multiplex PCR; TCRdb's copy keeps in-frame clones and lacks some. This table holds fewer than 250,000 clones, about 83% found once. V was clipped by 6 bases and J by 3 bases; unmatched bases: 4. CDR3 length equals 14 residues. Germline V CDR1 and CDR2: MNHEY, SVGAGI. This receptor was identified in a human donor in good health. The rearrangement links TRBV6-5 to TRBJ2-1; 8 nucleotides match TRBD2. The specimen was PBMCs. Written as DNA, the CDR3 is TGTGCCAGCAGCCTCGGGGGGGGCTACAATGAGCAGTTCTTC. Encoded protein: CASSLGGGYNEQFF.